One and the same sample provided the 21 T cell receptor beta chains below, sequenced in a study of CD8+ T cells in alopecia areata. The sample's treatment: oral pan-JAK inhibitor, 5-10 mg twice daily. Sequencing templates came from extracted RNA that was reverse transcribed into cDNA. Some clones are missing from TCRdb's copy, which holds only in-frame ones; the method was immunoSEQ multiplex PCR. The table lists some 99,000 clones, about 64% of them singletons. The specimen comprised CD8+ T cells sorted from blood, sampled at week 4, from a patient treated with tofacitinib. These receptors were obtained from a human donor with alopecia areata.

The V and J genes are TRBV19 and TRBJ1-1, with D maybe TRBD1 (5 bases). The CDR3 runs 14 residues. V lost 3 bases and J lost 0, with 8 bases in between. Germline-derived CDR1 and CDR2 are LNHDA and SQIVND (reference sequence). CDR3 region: CASSIDSLNTEAFF. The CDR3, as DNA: TGTGCCAGTAGTATTGACAGCTTGAACACTGAAGCTTTCTTT.

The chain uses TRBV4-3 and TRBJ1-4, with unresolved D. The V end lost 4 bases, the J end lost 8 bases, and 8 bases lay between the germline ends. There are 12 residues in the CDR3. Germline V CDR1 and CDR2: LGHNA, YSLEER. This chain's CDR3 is CASSLNREKLFF. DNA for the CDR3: TGCGCCAGCAGCCTAAATCGAGAAAAACTGTTTTTT.

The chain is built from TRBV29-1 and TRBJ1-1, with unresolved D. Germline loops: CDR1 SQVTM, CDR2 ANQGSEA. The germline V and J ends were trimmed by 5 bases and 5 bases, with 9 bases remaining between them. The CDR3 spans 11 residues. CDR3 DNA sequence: TGCAGCGTTTCCGTTAGAACTGAAGCTTTCTTT. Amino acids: CSVSVRTEAFF.

The CDR3 sequence: CATSRDGTSGRRINEQFF. The CDR3 coding sequence is TGTGCCACCAGCAGAGACGGGACTAGCGGGAGAAGGATCAATGAGCAGTTCTTC. This chain connects TRBV15 to TRBJ2-1; 14 bases are shared with TRBD2. The germline gives CDR1 LNHNV, CDR2 YYDKDF (reference sequence). The V segment lost 0 bases and the J segment 6 bases; nucleotides outside the gene matches: 7. The CDR3 is 18 residues long.

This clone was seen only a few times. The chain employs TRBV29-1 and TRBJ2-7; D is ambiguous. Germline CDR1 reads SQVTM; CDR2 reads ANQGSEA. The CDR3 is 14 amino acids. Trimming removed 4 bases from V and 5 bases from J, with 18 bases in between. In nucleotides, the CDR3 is TGCAGCGTTGTATTGAGACGTAGTCCCCACGAGCAGTACTTC. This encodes CSVVLRRSPHEQYF.

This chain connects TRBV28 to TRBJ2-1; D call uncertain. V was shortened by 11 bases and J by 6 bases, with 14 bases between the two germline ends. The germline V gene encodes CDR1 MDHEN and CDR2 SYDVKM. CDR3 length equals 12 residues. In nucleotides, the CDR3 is TGTGCCCTCGGGCTAGGGTTCAATGAGCAGTTCTTC. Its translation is CALGLGFNEQFF.

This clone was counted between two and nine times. CDR3: CASSVGTTNEKLFF. In DNA form, the CDR3 reads TGTGCCAGCAGTGTGGGGACAACTAATGAAAAACTGTTTTTT. The chain has TRBV27 and TRBJ1-4; no clear D. There are 14 residues in the CDR3. Trimming removed 5 bases at V and 0 bases at J, with 7 bases between. CDR1 and CDR2 from the germline V gene are MNHEY and SMNVEV (reference sequence).

CDR3 sequence reads: CASSSAGPMNTEAFF. CDR3 nucleotides: TGTGCCAGCAGCTCCGCTGGACCCATGAACACTGAAGCTTTCTTT. The rearrangement links TRBV11-2 to TRBJ1-1, with D uncertain. Germline CDR1 reads SGHAT; CDR2 reads FQNNGV. This CDR3 comprises 15 residues. Trimming cost V 4 bases and J 0 bases, with 12 bases left between them.

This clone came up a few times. CDR3 sequence (DNA): TGTGCCACCAACCCAGGAACAGATACGCAGTATTTT. This encodes CATNPGTDTQYF. The rearrangement uses TRBV2 and TRBJ2-3, with unresolved D. V was pared by 10 bases and J by 3 bases, with 11 bases between. The CDR3 length is 12 residues. Germline assignment: CDR1 SNHLY and CDR2 FYNNEI.

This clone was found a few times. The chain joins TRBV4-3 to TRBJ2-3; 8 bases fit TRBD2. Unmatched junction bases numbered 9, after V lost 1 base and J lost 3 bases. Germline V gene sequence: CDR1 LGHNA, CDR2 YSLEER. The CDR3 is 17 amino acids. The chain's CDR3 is CASSQGLGSGRTDTQYF. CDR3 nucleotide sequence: TGCGCCAGCAGCCAAGGCCTCGGAAGCGGGAGAACAGATACGCAGTATTTT.

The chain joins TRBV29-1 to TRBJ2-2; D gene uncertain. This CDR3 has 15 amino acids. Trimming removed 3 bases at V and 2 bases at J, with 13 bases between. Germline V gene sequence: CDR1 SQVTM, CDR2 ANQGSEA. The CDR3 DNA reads TGCAGCGTTGATGAGACGGACGGAAACACCGGGGAGCTGTTTTTT. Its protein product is CSVDETDGNTGELFF.

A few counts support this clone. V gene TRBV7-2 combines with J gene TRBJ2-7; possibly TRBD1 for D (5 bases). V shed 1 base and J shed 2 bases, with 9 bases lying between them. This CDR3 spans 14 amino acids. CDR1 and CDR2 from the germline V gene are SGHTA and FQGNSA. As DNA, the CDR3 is TGTGCCAGCAGCTTAGAGGGGCCCGCCTACGAGCAGTACTTC. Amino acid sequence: CASSLEGPAYEQYF.

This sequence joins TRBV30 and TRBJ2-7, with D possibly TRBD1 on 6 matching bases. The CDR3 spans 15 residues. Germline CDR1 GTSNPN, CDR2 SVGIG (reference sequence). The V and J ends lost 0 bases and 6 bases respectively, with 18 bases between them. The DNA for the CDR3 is TGTGCCTGGAGTGTACTTCCCACAGGGTTCCCCGAGCAGTACTTC. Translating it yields CAWSVLPTGFPEQYF.

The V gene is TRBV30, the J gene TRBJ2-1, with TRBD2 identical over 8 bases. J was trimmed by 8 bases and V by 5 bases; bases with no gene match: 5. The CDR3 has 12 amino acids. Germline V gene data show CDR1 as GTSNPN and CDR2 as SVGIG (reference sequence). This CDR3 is CAWREGSYEQFF. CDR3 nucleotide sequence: TGTGCCTGGCGGGAGGGATCCTATGAGCAGTTCTTC.

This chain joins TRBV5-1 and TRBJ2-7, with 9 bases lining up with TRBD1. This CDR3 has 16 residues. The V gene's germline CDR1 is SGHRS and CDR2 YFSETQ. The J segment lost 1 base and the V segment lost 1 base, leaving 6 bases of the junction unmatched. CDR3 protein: CASSLIPGQGSYEQYF. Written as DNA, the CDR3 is TGCGCCAGCAGCTTGATTCCGGGACAGGGATCCTACGAGCAGTACTTC.

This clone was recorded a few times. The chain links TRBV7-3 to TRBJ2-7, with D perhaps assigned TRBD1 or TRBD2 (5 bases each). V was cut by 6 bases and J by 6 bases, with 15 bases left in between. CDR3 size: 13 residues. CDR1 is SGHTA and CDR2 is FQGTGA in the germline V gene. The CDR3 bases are TGTGCCAGCAGTCCCGCCCGGGGCCTCGAGCAGTACTTC. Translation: CASSPARGLEQYF.

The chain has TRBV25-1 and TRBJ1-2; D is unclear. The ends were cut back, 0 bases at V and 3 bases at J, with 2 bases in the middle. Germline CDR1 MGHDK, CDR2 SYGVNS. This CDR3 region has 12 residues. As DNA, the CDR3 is TGTGCCAGCAGTGAATATTACTATGGCTACACCTTC. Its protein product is CASSEYYYGYTF.

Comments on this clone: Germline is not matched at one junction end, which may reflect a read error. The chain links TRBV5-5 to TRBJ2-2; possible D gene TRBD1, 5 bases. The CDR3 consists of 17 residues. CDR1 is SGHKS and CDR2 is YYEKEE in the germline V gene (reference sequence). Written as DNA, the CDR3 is TGCGCCAGCAGCCAAGATGCCCCTTCAGGGTACACCGGGGAGCTGTTTTTT. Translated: CASSQDAPSGYTGELFF.

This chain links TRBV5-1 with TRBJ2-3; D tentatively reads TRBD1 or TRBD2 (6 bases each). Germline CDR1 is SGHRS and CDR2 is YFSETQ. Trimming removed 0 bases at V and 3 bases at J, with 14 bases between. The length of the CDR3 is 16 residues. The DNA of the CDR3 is TGCGCCAGCAGCTTGGATGGGGGGCGCGGAACAGATACGCAGTATTTT. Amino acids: CASSLDGGRGTDTQYF.

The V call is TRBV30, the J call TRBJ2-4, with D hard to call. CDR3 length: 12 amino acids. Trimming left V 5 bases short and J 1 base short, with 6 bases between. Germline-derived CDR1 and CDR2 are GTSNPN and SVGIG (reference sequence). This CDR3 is CAWLDAKNIQYF. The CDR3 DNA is TGTGCCTGGCTAGACGCCAAAAACATTCAGTACTTC.

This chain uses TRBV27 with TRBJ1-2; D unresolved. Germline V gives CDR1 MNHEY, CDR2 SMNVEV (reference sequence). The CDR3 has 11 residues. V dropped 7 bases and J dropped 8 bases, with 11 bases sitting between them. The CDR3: CASILRGGYTF. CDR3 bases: TGTGCCAGCATCCTGCGGGGAGGCTACACCTTC.